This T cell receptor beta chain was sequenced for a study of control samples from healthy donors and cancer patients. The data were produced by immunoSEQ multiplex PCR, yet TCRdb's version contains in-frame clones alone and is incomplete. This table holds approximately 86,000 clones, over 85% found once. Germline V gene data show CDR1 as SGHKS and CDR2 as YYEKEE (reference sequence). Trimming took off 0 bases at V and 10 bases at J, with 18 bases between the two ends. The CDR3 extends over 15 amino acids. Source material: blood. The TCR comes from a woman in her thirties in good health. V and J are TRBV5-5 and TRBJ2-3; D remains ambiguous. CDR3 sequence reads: CASSLAVPSSLPQYF. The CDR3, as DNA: TGTGCCAGCAGCTTGGCCGTCCCGTCATCCCTCCCGCAGTATTTT. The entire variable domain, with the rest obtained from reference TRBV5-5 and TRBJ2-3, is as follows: DAGVTQSPTHLIKTRGQQVTLRCSPISGHKSVSWYQQVLGQGPQFIFQYYEKEERGRGNFPDRFSARQFPNYSSELNVNALLLGDSALYLCASSLAVPSSLPQYFGPGTRLTVL.